The rows below give T cell receptor beta chains drawn from one sample of a study of CD8 T cells in ankylosing spondylitis. TCRdb processed the 5' RACE reads anew with MiXCR; each CDR3 protein has one entry. The sample consists of some 200,000 distinct CDR3 sequences, about 20% of them appearing once. The specimen was blood, either unsorted or a sorted T cell fraction (not recorded which). The receptors shown here come from a male donor between 5 and 29 years old with ankylosing spondylitis or in good health (not recorded which). Both conserved end residues are part of each CDR3. Each record gives: clone size, D gene, J gene, V gene, CDR3 protein, CDR3 DNA. The D gene is left open where the match is weak. Only some rows state a clone size, as once, few, many or a class for expanded clones.

size: many; D: .; J: TRBJ2-1; V: TRBV15; CDR3: CATRYDSSGNEQFF; DNA: TGTGCCACCCGATACGACAGCTCGGGGAATGAGCAGTTCTTC
size: many; D: .; J: TRBJ2-3; V: TRBV24-1; CDR3: CATSDTSGVAVDTQYF; DNA: TGTGCCACCAGTGACACCTCGGGGGTAGCGGTAGATACGCAGTATTTT
size: .; D: .; J: TRBJ2-7; V: TRBV27; CDR3: CASSLSYARIHEQYF; DNA: TGTGCCAGCAGTTTATCGTATGCTAGGATCCACGAGCAGTACTTC
size: many; D: .; J: TRBJ2-3; V: TRBV7-9; CDR3: CASSSKGRTDTQYF; DNA: TGTGCCAGCAGCTCGAAGGGGCGCACAGATACGCAGTATTTT
size: many; D: .; J: TRBJ2-1; V: TRBV12-3/TRBV12-4; CDR3: CASSDRSYNEQFF; DNA: TGTGCCAGCAGCGACAGGTCCTACAATGAGCAGTTCTTC
size: many; D: TRBD2; J: TRBJ2-3; V: TRBV5-1; CDR3: CASSFQQAGGPDTQYF; DNA: TGCGCCAGCAGCTTTCAACAAGCGGGAGGGCCAGATACGCAGTATTTT
size: many; D: TRBD2; J: TRBJ2-2; V: TRBV20-1; CDR3: CSATAGTSGRGPKFF; DNA: TGCAGTGCCACGGCCGGGACTAGCGGGAGGGGACCGAAGTTTTTT
size: many; D: TRBD1; J: TRBJ1-4; V: TRBV29-1; CDR3: CSVGGQGGEKLFF; DNA: TGCAGCGTTGGTGGACAGGGGGGTGAAAAACTGTTTTTT
size: many; D: .; J: TRBJ2-7; V: TRBV20-1; CDR3: CSARGPAYEQYF; DNA: TGCAGTGCTAGGGGGCCAGCCTACGAGCAGTACTTC
size: many; D: TRBD1; J: TRBJ2-7; V: TRBV4-2; CDR3: CASSHTGTGIPYEQYF; DNA: TGTGCCAGCAGCCACACCGGGACAGGGATACCCTACGAGCAGTACTTC
size: .; D: .; J: TRBJ2-3; V: TRBV20-1; CDR3: CSARVRRSSTDTQYF; DNA: TGCAGTGCTAGAGTCCGGCGGTCTAGCACAGATACGCAGTATTTT
size: many; D: .; J: TRBJ1-6; V: TRBV7-2; CDR3: CASSFSGGSYNSPLHF; DNA: TGTGCCAGCAGCTTTTCCGGGGGCTCCTATAATTCACCCCTCCACTTT
size: many; D: .; J: TRBJ2-1; V: TRBV4-3; CDR3: CASSQAPSSHEQFF; DNA: TGCGCCAGCAGCCAAGCCCCCTCTTCACATGAGCAGTTCTTC
size: many; D: .; J: TRBJ1-6; V: TRBV27; CDR3: CASTEQGSYNSPLHF; DNA: TGTGCCAGCACCGAACAGGGATCCTATAATTCACCCCTCCACTTT
size: many; D: .; J: TRBJ2-3; V: TRBV5-1; CDR3: CASSLGLLRETDTQYF; DNA: TGCGCCAGCAGCTTGGGTTTGTTGAGGGAGACAGATACGCAGTATTTT
size: .; D: .; J: TRBJ2-2; V: TRBV20-1; CDR3: CSARDGVGELFF; DNA: TGCAGTGCTAGAGATGGGGTGGGGGAGCTGTTTTTT
size: many; D: .; J: TRBJ1-5; V: TRBV12-3/TRBV12-4; CDR3: CASSFLGGEGSQPQHF; DNA: TGTGCCAGCAGTTTCCTCGGGGGCGAGGGCAGTCAGCCCCAGCATTTT
size: many; D: .; J: TRBJ1-6; V: TRBV27; CDR3: CASSARLNSPLHF; DNA: TGTGCCAGCAGTGCCAGGCTTAATTCACCCCTCCACTTT
size: many; D: .; J: TRBJ2-7; V: TRBV27; CDR3: CASSTEGREQYF; DNA: TGTGCCAGCAGTACCGAGGGGCGCGAGCAGTACTTC
size: .; D: TRBD1; J: TRBJ1-5; V: TRBV12-3/TRBV12-4; CDR3: CASSQTGSRQPQHF; DNA: TGTGCCAGCAGTCAGACAGGGTCCCGTCAGCCCCAGCATTTT
size: .; D: .; J: TRBJ2-4; V: TRBV29-1; CDR3: CSVEGPGTIQYF; DNA: TGCAGCGTTGAGGGGCCAGGGACAATTCAGTACTTC
size: many; D: .; J: TRBJ2-3; V: TRBV5-1; CDR3: CASSLQEPDDTQYF; DNA: TGCGCCAGCAGCTTACAGGAGCCTGACGATACGCAGTATTTT
size: .; D: .; J: TRBJ1-3; V: TRBV7-2; CDR3: CASSPGTTGNTIYF; DNA: TGTGCCAGCAGCCCCGGGACAACCGGAAACACCATATATTTT
size: many; D: TRBD1; J: TRBJ1-2; V: TRBV29-1; CDR3: CSVPGQGAGYTF; DNA: TGCAGCGTCCCGGGACAGGGGGCTGGCTACACCTTC
size: many; D: .; J: TRBJ2-1; V: TRBV11-2; CDR3: CASSLDQNGGLDEQFF; DNA: TGTGCCAGCAGCTTAGATCAGAATGGGGGGCTCGATGAGCAGTTCTTC
size: many; D: .; J: TRBJ2-3; V: TRBV6-5; CDR3: CASSSYRGSTDTQYF; DNA: TGTGCCAGCAGTTCTTACCGGGGGAGTACAGATACGCAGTATTTT
size: many; D: .; J: TRBJ2-1; V: TRBV29-1; CDR3: CSVVPRGQYNEQFF; DNA: TGCAGCGTTGTTCCGAGAGGGCAGTACAATGAGCAGTTCTTC
size: many; D: TRBD1; J: TRBJ2-1; V: TRBV29-1; CDR3: CSVTGGSYNEQFF; DNA: TGCAGCGTGACAGGGGGTTCCTACAATGAGCAGTTCTTC
size: many; D: .; J: TRBJ2-5; V: TRBV7-2; CDR3: CASRTLREETQYF; DNA: TGTGCCAGCAGGACTTTGAGGGAAGAGACCCAGTACTTC
size: many; D: TRBD1; J: TRBJ1-1; V: TRBV7-9; CDR3: CASSKGQGANTEAFF; DNA: TGTGCCAGCAGCAAAGGACAGGGGGCGAACACTGAAGCTTTCTTT
size: many; D: .; J: TRBJ2-7; V: TRBV7-3; CDR3: CASSLSPGDGDREQYF; DNA: TGTGCCAGCAGCTTAAGCCCCGGGGATGGGGATCGTGAGCAGTACTTC
size: .; D: .; J: TRBJ2-2; V: TRBV7-1; CDR3: CASSSPGDFRGSTGELFF; DNA: TGTGCCAGCAGCTCCCCAGGGGACTTCAGGGGTTCCACCGGGGAGCTGTTTTTT
size: many; D: .; J: TRBJ1-6; V: TRBV9; CDR3: CASSPQDTYNSPLHF; DNA: TGTGCCAGCAGCCCCCAGGATACCTATAATTCACCCCTCCACTTT
size: .; D: TRBD2; J: TRBJ2-1; V: TRBV15; CDR3: CATSSPFREGGDEQFF; DNA: TGTGCCACCAGCAGCCCGTTTAGGGAGGGAGGGGATGAGCAGTTCTTC
size: many; D: .; J: TRBJ1-1; V: TRBV5-1; CDR3: CASSSQGSSMNTEAFF; DNA: TGCGCCAGCAGCTCCCAGGGGTCCTCTATGAACACTGAAGCTTTCTTT
size: .; D: .; J: TRBJ2-1; V: TRBV18; CDR3: CASSSKGVPFF; DNA: TGTGCCAGCTCATCCAAAGGGGTTCCGTTCTTC
size: .; D: .; J: TRBJ2-6; V: TRBV5-6; CDR3: CASSPSPVSGANVLTF; DNA: TGTGCCAGCAGCCCCAGCCCCGTTTCTGGGGCCAACGTCCTGACTTTC
size: .; D: TRBD1; J: TRBJ1-4; V: TRBV5-6; CDR3: CASSLWRQGAGDEKLFF; DNA: TGTGCCAGCAGCTTGTGGAGACAGGGGGCGGGGGATGAAAAACTGTTTTTT
size: many; D: TRBD1; J: TRBJ1-4; V: TRBV11-2; CDR3: CASSSGQGGEKLFF; DNA: TGTGCCAGCAGCTCCGGACAGGGCGGAGAAAAACTGTTTTTT
size: many; D: .; J: TRBJ2-6; V: TRBV9; CDR3: CASSVRSRGDSGANVLTF; DNA: TGTGCCAGCAGCGTAAGATCTCGAGGAGACTCTGGGGCCAACGTCCTGACTTTC
size: .; D: .; J: TRBJ2-3; V: TRBV5-1; CDR3: CASSPRVNTRTDTQYF; DNA: TGCGCCAGCAGCCCCCGGGTTAACACCCGCACAGATACGCAGTATTTT
size: many; D: TRBD2; J: TRBJ2-1; V: TRBV15; CDR3: CATSGILAGGPNEQFF; DNA: TGTGCCACCAGCGGGATACTAGCGGGAGGGCCCAATGAGCAGTTCTTC
size: many; D: .; J: TRBJ2-5; V: TRBV29-1; CDR3: CSVLRGTLYF; DNA: TGCAGCGTCCTAAGGGGGACGCTGTACTTC
size: .; D: .; J: TRBJ1-1; V: TRBV9; CDR3: CASSVGGAQEAFF; DNA: TGTGCCAGCAGCGTAGGTGGAGCACAGGAAGCTTTCTTT
size: many; D: .; J: TRBJ2-1; V: TRBV7-8; CDR3: CASSLAGEGDEQFF; DNA: TGTGCCAGCAGCTTAGCGGGAGAAGGGGATGAGCAGTTCTTC
size: many; D: .; J: TRBJ2-1; V: TRBV12-3/TRBV12-4; CDR3: CASSLDGGTYNEQFF; DNA: TGTGCCAGCAGTTTAGATGGGGGAACCTACAATGAGCAGTTCTTC
size: many; D: .; J: TRBJ2-7; V: TRBV6-5; CDR3: CAVAGLRLREQYF; DNA: TGTGCCGTCGCGGGACTCCGACTCCGCGAGCAGTACTTC
size: few; D: .; J: TRBJ1-6; V: TRBV4-2; CDR3: CASSQDSGGQGSRSPLHF; DNA: TGTGCCAGCAGCCAAGATAGTGGGGGGCAGGGATCGCGTTCACCCCTCCACTTT
size: many; D: .; J: TRBJ1-2; V: TRBV3-1; CDR3: CASSHFGVDLDYGYTF; DNA: TGTGCCAGCAGCCATTTCGGGGTGGACTTGGACTATGGCTACACCTTC
size: many; D: .; J: TRBJ1-2; V: TRBV11-2; CDR3: CASSSPWTSNYGYTF; DNA: TGTGCCAGCAGCTCGCCTTGGACCTCTAACTATGGCTACACCTTC
size: many; D: TRBD2; J: TRBJ2-1; V: TRBV20-1; CDR3: CSASGRALNEQFF; DNA: TGCAGTGCTAGCGGGAGGGCCTTGAATGAGCAGTTCTTC
size: many; D: .; J: TRBJ2-2; V: TRBV5-1; CDR3: CASSAGVTGELFF; DNA: TGCGCCAGCAGCGCGGGCGTCACCGGGGAGCTGTTTTTT
size: many; D: TRBD1; J: TRBJ2-3; V: TRBV4-1; CDR3: CASSNRDRSTDTQYF; DNA: TGCGCCAGCAGCAACCGGGACAGGAGCACAGATACGCAGTATTTT
size: .; D: TRBD2; J: TRBJ2-1; V: TRBV7-6; CDR3: CASSWGTSGRGNEQFF; DNA: TGTGCCAGCAGCTGGGGGACTAGCGGGAGAGGCAATGAGCAGTTCTTC